A single sample gave rise to the 15 T cell receptor beta chains below, sequenced in a study of STAT3 mutations in large granular lymphocyte leukemia. Findings of the study overall: At least one immunodominant TCR beta clonotype appeared in every T-cell large granular lymphocyte leukemia patient.

For these receptors, no antigen is known. TCRdb keeps only in-frame clones here, not all; method: immunoSEQ multiplex PCR. This sample carries 40,000 to 50,000 clones, about 81% of them seen once, and the ten largest clones take around 0.39%. Material: PBMCs. Receptors originate from a human donor with T large granular lymphocyte leukemia. Some clones in this sample may be carry-over from other donors' samples.

The V call is TRBV6-4, the J call TRBJ1-2; perhaps TRBD1 as D (6 bases). The V end was cut by 5 bases, the J end by 6 bases, with 13 bases between. Germline CDR1 is MRHNA and CDR2 is SNTAGT. The CDR3 has 13 residues. Here the CDR3 reads CASSRGQLDGYTF. The CDR3, as DNA: TGTGCCAGCAGTCGGGGGCAGTTGGATGGCTACACCTTC.

The chain combines TRBV28 with TRBJ1-2; no firm D call. CDR1 and CDR2 (germline): MDHEN, SYDVKM. The CDR3 is 14 amino acids. V gave up 9 bases and J gave up 8 bases, with 22 bases separating them. The CDR3 DNA reads TGTGCCAGTCAACTGCCCACGGCCCCGCGGGGCTACACCTTC. Amino acid sequence: CASQLPTAPRGYTF.

The chain recombines TRBV28 with TRBJ1-2; D remains unclear. Germline V gene sequence: CDR1 MDHEN, CDR2 SYDVKM. The CDR3 runs to 13 residues. V was clipped by 5 bases and J by 4 bases, with 11 bases between them. CDR3 sequence (DNA): TGTGCCAGCAGTCTCCTGGGGATCTATGGCTACACCTTC. Protein product: CASSLLGIYGYTF.

CDR3 nucleotides: TGTGCCAGCAGCTTAGGGGACACTGAAGCTTTCTTT. This encodes CASSLGDTEAFF. The V gene is TRBV11-3, the J gene TRBJ1-1; D unclear. CDR3 size: 12 residues. The ends were cut back, 1 base at V and 3 bases at J, with 3 bases in the middle. From germline, CDR1 is SGHNT and CDR2 YENEEA.

This clone was seen a single time. The rearrangement links TRBV21-1 to TRBJ2-7; the table assigns TRBD2, which was not confirmed against the DNA. TRBV21-1 is a listed pseudogene. The CDR3 runs to 14 residues. Here the CDR3 reads CASGTVPSSYEQYV. The CDR3 DNA reads TGTGCCAGCGGTACAGTTCCTAGCTCCTACGAGCAGTACGTC.

This clone has a single count. The rearrangement joins TRBV5-1 to TRBJ1-2; a possible D gene is TRBD1 (5 bases). CDR3 length: 15 amino acids. Germline CDR1 SGHRS, CDR2 YFSETQ. The ends were cut back, 5 bases at V and 2 bases at J, with 16 bases in the middle. CDR3 sequence: CASSFYTGGNYGYTF. In nucleotides, the CDR3 is TGCGCCAGCAGTTTCTACACAGGTGGCAACTATGGCTACACCTTC.

For this clone: A junction end diverges from the germline sequence, so it may reflect a read error. This chain's CDR3 is CASSLVLHGGEEKLFF. CDR3 sequence (DNA): TGTGCTAGCAGCTTAGTCTTACACGGAGGTGAGGAAAAACTGTTTTTT. The chain has TRBV7-7 and TRBJ1-4; D unclear. Germline CDR1 and CDR2: SSHAT and FNYEAQ (reference sequence). This CDR3 has 16 residues.

V gene TRBV9 combines with J gene TRBJ2-5; 9 bases align to TRBD2. The CDR3 is made up of 15 amino acids. J lost 0 bases, V lost 3 bases, and 3 bases had no gene match. Germline CDR1 is SGDLS and CDR2 is YYNGEE. CDR3: CASSALAGDQETQYF. CDR3 in DNA: TGTGCCAGCAGCGCCTTAGCGGGGGACCAAGAGACCCAGTACTTC.

The chain joins TRBV30 to TRBJ2-7, with D perhaps TRBD1 (6 bases). This CDR3 contains 11 residues. The germline CDR1 and CDR2 sequences are GTSNPN and SVGIG (reference sequence). The V end lost 5 bases, the J end lost 1 base, and 6 bases lay between the germline ends. CDR3 DNA sequence: TGTGCCTGGGGACAGTCCTACGAGCAGTACTTC. Translation gives CAWGQSYEQYF.

The V gene is TRBV18, the J gene TRBJ2-1; D is ambiguous. V gave up 3 bases and J gave up 8 bases, with 14 bases separating them. CDR1 and CDR2 from the germline V gene are KGHSH and LQKENI. This CDR3 spans 14 amino acids. CDR3 DNA: TGTGCCAGCTCACCGGTTGGGGATTCCCATGAGCAGTTCTTC. It yields the protein CASSPVGDSHEQFF. Full variable domain (remainder filled in from reference TRBV18 and TRBJ2-1): NAGVMQNPRHLVRRRGQEARLRCSPMKGHSHVYWYRQLPEEGLKFMVYLQKENIIDESGMPKERFSAEFPKEGPSILRIQQVVRGDSAAYFCASSPVGDSHEQFFGPGTRLTVL.

This clone came up a few times. The chain links TRBV29-1 to TRBJ1-2, with a tentative D call TRBD1 (5 bases). CDR3 length: 14 amino acids. Per the germline V gene, CDR1 is SQVTM and CDR2 is ANQGSEA. V lost 6 bases, J lost 6 bases, and 20 bases lay in between. The CDR3 is CSVGLARGSNGYTF. The CDR3 nucleotides are TGCAGCGTAGGACTGGCTCGGGGGAGCAATGGCTACACCTTC.

This clone turned up a few times. V is TRBV20-1 and J is TRBJ2-5; 8 bases are shared with TRBD1. The CDR3 extends over 11 amino acids. V lost 4 bases to trimming and J lost 14 bases; unmatched junction nucleotides: 9. CDR1 DFQATT and CDR2 SNEGSKA come from the germline V gene (reference sequence). In DNA, the CDR3 is TGCAGTGCTATTTCAGGGGGCAGTCCCTACTTC. Translated, it gives CSAISGGSPYF.

This chain connects TRBV4-1 to TRBJ2-1, with 7 bases that match TRBD1. J gave up 6 bases and V 1 base, and 6 bases lay outside the gene matches. In germline, CDR1 is MGHRA, CDR2 YSYEKL. There are 15 residues in the CDR3. CDR3 amino acids: CASSQAGQWGNEQFF. CDR3 nucleotide sequence: TGCGCCAGCAGCCAAGCGGGACAGTGGGGCAATGAGCAGTTCTTC.

The J gene is TRBJ2-3, the V gene TRBV9; possibly TRBD1 or TRBD2 for D (5 bases each). V was clipped by 4 bases and J by 0 bases, with 12 bases between them. Germline V gene data show CDR1 as SGDLS and CDR2 as YYNGEE. The CDR3 sequence is 15 residues long. The chain's CDR3 is CASSFEGRSTDTQYF. The CDR3 DNA is TGTGCCAGCAGCTTTGAGGGGCGAAGCACAGATACGCAGTATTTT.

This sequence joins TRBV10-3 and TRBJ2-7; 9 nucleotides agree with TRBD1. The V gene's germline CDR1 is ENHRY and CDR2 SYGVKD. Losses at the gene ends were 7 bases for V and 6 bases for J; bases not matched to a gene: 4. This CDR3 contains 12 residues. The CDR3 sequence is CAITPDRGEQYF. In nucleotides, the CDR3 is TGTGCCATCACCCCGGACAGGGGCGAGCAGTACTTC.